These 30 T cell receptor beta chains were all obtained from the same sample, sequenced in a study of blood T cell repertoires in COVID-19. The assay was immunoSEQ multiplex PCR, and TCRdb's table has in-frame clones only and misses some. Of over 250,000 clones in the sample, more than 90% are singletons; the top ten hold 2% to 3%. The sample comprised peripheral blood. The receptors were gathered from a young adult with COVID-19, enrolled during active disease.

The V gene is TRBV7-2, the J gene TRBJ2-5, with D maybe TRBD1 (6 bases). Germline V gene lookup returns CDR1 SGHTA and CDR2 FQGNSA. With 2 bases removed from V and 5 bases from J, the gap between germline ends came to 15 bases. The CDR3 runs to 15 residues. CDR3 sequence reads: CASSLNGAQGETQYF. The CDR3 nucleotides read TGTGCCAGCAGCTTAAACGGGGCACAGGGCGAGACCCAGTACTTC.

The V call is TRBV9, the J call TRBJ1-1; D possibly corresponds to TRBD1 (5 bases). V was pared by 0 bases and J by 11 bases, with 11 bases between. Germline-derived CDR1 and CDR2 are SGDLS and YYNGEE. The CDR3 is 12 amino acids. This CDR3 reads CASSVEAGRAFF. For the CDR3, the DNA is TGTGCCAGCAGCGTAGAGGCAGGGCGCGCTTTCTTT.

The CDR3 nucleotides are TGTGCCAGCAGTCTGAGCAGGGGGAATGGCTACACCTTC. Protein product: CASSLSRGNGYTF. The rearrangement links TRBV12-3 or TRBV12-4 to TRBJ1-2, with TRBD1 identical over 7 bases. V was clipped by 5 bases and J by 6 bases; unmatched bases: 6. The CDR3 is 13 amino acids.

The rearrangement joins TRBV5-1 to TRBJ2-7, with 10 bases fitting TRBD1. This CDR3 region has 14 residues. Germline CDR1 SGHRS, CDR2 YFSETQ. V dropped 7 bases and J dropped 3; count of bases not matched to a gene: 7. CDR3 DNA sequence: TGCGCCAGCCGGGGACAGGGGAGAAGCTACGAGCAGTACTTC. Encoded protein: CASRGQGRSYEQYF.

This chain's CDR3 is CASSLSGTGGSEQYF. The DNA for the CDR3 is TGCGCCAGCAGCCTATCCGGGACAGGGGGTTCCGAGCAGTACTTC. The chain carries TRBV4-1 and TRBJ2-7; TRBD1 matches at 11 bases. V gave up 4 bases and J gave up 6 bases; unmatched junction bases: 8. From germline, CDR1 is MGHRA and CDR2 YSYEKL. The length of the CDR3 is 15 residues.

CDR3 coding DNA: TGTGCCAGCAGTGCCAGTTCAAGCTCCTACGAGCAGTACTTC. It is translated as CASSASSSSYEQYF. This chain links TRBV25-1 with TRBJ2-7; D gene uncertain. CDR3 length: 14 residues. V lost 4 bases and J 0 bases, leaving 10 bases between the germline ends. CDR1 is MGHDK and CDR2 is SYGVNS in the germline V gene.

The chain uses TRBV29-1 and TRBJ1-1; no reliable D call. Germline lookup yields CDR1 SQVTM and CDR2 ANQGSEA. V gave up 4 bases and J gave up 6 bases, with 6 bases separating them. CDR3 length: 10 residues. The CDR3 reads CSVGLSEAFF. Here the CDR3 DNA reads TGCAGCGTTGGACTTTCTGAAGCTTTCTTT.

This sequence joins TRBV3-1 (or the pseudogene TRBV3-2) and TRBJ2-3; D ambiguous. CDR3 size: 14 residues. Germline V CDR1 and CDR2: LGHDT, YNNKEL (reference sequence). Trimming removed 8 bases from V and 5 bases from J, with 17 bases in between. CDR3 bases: TGTGCCAGCGTCGATAGTGGTAGAAGAGATACGCAGTATTTT. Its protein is CASVDSGRRDTQYF.

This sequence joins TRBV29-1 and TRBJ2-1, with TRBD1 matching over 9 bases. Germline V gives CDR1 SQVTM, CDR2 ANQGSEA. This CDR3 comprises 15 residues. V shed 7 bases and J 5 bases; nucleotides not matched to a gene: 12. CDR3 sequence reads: CSAVGGDRDDNEQFF. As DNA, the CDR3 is TGCAGCGCCGTCGGAGGGGACAGGGACGACAATGAGCAGTTCTTC.

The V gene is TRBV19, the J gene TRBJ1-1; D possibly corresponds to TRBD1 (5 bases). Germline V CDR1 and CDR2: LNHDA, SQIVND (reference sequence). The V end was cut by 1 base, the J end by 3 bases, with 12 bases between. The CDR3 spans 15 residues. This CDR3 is CASSIVETAYTEAFF. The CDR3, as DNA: TGTGCCAGTAGTATAGTGGAGACAGCCTACACTGAAGCTTTCTTT.

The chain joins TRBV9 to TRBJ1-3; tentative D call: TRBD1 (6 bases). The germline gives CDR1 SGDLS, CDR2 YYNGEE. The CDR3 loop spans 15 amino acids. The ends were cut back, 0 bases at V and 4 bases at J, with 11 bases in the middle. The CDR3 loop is CASSVGSGTGNTIYF. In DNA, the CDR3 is TGTGCCAGCAGCGTAGGTTCAGGGACAGGAAACACCATATATTTT.

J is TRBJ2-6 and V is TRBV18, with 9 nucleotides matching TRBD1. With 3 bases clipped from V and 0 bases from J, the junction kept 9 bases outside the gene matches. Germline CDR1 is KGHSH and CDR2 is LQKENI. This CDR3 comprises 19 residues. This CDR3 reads CASSPGQGNPFSGANVLTF. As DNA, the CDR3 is TGTGCCAGCTCACCTGGACAGGGGAATCCCTTCTCTGGGGCCAACGTCCTGACTTTC.

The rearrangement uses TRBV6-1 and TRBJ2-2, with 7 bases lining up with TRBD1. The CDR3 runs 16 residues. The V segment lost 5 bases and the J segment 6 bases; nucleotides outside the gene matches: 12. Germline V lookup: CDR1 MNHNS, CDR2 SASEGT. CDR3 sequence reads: CASSKDRVAVAGELFF. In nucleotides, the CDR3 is TGTGCCAGCAGTAAAGACAGGGTGGCGGTCGCCGGGGAGCTGTTTTTT.

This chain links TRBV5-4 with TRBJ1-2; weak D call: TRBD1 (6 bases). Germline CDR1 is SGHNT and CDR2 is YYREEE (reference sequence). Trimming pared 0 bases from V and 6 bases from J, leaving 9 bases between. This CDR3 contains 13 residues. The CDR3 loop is CASSLAGQNGYTF. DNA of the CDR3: TGTGCCAGCAGCTTGGCCGGACAGAATGGCTACACCTTC. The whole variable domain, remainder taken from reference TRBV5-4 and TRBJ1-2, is ETGVTQSPTHLIKTRGQQVTLRCSSQSGHNTVSWYQQALGQGPQFIFQYYREEENGRGNFPPRFSGLQFPNYSSELNVNALELDDSALYLCASSLAGQNGYTFGSGTRLTVV.

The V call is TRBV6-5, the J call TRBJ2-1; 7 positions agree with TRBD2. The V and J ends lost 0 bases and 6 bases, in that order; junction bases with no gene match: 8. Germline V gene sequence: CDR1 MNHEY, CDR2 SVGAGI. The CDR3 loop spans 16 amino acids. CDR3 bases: TGTGCCAGCAGTTACTCGGGGGGGAGGAGGGCCAATGAGCAGTTCTTC. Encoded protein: CASSYSGGRRANEQFF.

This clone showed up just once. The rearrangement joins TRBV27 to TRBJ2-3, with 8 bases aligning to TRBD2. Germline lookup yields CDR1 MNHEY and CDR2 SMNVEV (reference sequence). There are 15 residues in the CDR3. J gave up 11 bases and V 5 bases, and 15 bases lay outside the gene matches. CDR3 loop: CASSSPPREGLKQYF. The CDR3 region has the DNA TGTGCCAGCAGTAGCCCTCCTCGGGAGGGCCTCAAGCAGTATTTT.

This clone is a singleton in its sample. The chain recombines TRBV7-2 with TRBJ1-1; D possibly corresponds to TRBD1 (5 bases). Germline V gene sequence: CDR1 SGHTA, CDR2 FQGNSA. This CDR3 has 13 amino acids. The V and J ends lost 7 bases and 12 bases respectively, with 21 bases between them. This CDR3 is CASTSWGLGKSFF. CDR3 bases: TGTGCCAGCACCTCGTGGGGCTTGGGGAAGTCTTTCTTT.

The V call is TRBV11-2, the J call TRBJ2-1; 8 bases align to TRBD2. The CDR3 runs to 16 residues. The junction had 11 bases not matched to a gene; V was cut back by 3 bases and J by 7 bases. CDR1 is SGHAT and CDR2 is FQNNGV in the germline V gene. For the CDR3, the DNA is TGTGCCAGCAGCTTGCGGGGGGCCGCCTCGGGGAATGAGCAGTTCTTC. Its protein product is CASSLRGAASGNEQFF. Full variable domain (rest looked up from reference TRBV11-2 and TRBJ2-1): EAGVAQSPRYKIIEKRQSVAFWCNPISGHATLYWYQQILGQGPKLLIQFQNNGVVDDSQLPKDRFSAERLKGVDSTLKIQPAKLEDSAVYLCASSLRGAASGNEQFFGPGTRLTVL.

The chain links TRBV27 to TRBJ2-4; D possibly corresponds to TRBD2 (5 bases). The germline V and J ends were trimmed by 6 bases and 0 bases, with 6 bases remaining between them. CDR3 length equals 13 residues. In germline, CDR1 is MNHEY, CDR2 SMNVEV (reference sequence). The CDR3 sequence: CASREVAKNIQYF. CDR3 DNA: TGTGCCAGCAGGGAGGTAGCCAAAAACATTCAGTACTTC.

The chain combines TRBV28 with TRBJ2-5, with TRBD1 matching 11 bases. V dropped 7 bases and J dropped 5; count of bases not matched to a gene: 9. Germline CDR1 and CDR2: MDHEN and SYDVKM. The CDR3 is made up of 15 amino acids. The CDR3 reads CASNSDRGQMETQYF. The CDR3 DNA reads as TGTGCCAGCAATTCGGACAGGGGGCAAATGGAGACCCAGTACTTC.

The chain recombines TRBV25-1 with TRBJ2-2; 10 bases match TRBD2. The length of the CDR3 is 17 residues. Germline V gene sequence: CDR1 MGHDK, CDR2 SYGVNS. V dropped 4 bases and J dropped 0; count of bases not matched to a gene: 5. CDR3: CASSGPTSGPNTGELFF. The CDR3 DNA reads TGTGCCAGCAGTGGGCCGACTAGCGGGCCGAACACCGGGGAGCTGTTTTTT.

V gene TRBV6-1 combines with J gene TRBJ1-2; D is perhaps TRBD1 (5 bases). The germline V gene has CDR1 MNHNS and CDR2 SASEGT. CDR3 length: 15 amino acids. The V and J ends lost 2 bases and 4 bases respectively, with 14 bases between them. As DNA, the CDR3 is TGTGCCAGCAGTGAATATTTCCAGGGCCGCTATGGCTACACCTTC. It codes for CASSEYFQGRYGYTF.

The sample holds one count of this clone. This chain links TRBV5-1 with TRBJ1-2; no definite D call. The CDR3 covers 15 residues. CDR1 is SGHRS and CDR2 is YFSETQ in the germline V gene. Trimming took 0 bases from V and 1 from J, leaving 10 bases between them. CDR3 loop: CASSLGALDNYGYTF. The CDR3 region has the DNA TGCGCCAGCAGCTTGGGGGCGCTTGATAACTATGGCTACACCTTC. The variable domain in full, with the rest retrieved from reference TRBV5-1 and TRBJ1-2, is KAGVTQTPRYLIKTRGQQVTLSCSPISGHRSVSWYQQTPGQGLQFLFEYFSETQRNKGNFPGRFSGRQFSNSRSEMNVSTLELGDSALYLCASSLGALDNYGYTFGSGTRLTVV.

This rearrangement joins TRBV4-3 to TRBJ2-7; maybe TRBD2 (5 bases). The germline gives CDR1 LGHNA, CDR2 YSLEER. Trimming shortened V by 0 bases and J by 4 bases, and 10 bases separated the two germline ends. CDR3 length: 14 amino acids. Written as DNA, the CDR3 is TGCGCCAGCAGCCAAGATGAGGGAGAGTACGAGCAGTACTTC. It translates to CASSQDEGEYEQYF.

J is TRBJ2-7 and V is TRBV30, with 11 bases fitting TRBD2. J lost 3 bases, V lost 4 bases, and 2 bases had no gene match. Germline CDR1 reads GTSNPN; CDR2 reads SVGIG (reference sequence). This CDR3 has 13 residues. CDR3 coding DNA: TGTGCCTGGAAAACTAGCGGGAGCTACGAGCAGTACTTC. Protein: CAWKTSGSYEQYF.

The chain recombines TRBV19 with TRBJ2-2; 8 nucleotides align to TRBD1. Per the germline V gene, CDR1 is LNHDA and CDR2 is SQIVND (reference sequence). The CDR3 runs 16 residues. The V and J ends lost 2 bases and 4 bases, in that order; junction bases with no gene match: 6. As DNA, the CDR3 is TGTGCCAGTAGTATACTTGCAGGGGGCATCACCGGGGAGCTGTTTTTT. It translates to CASSILAGGITGELFF.

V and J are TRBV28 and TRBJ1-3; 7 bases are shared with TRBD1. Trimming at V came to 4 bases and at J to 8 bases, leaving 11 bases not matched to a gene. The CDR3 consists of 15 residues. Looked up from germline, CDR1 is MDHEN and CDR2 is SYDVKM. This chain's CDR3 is CASSSHYRGSDTIYF. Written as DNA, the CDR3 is TGTGCCAGCAGTTCACACTACAGGGGCAGCGACACCATATATTTT.

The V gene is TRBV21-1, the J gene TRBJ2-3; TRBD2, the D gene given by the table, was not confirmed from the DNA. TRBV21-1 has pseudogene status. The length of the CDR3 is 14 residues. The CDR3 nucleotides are TGTGCCAGCAACCCGGGGACTCCCACAGATACGCAGTATTTT. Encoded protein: CASNPGTPTDTQYF.

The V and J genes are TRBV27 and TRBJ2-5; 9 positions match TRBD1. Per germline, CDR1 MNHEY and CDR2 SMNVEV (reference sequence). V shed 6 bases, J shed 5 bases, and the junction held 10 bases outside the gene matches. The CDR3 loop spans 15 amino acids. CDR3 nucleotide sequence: TGTGCCAGCAGACGAGGGACAGGGTTCCGGGAGACCCAGTACTTC. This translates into CASRRGTGFRETQYF.

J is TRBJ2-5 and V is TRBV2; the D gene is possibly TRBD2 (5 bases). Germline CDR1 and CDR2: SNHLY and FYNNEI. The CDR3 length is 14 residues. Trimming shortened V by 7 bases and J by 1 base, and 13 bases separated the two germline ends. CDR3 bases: TGTGCCAGCAACGGACTTCTTCTCCAAGAGACCCAGTACTTC. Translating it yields CASNGLLLQETQYF.